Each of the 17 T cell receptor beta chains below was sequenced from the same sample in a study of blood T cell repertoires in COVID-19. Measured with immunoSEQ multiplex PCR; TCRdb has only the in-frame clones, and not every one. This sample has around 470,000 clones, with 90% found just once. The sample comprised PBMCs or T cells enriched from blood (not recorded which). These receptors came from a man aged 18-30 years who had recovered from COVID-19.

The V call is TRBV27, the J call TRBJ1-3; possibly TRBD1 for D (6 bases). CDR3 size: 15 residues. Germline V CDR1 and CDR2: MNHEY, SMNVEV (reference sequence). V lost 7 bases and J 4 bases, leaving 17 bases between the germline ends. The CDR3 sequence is CASKENTGSGNTIYF. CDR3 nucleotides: TGTGCCAGCAAGGAGAATACAGGGTCGGGAAACACCATATATTTT.

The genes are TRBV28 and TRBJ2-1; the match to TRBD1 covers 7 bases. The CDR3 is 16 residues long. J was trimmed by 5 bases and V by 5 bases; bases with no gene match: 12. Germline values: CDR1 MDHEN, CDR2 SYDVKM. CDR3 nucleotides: TGTGCCAGCAGTGCCCGGACAGGCGTTGGGGACAATGAGCAGTTCTTC. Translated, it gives CASSARTGVGDNEQFF.

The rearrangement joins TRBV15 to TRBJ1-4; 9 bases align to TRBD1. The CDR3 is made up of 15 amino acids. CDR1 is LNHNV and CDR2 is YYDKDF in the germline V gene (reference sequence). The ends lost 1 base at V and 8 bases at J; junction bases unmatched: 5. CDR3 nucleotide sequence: TGTGCCACCAGCAGAGGGGGACAGGGAGGGGAAAAACTGTTTTTT. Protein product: CATSRGGQGGEKLFF.

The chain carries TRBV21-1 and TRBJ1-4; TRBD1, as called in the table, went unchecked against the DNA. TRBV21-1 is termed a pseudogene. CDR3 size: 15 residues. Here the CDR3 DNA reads TGTGCCAGCAGCAAAGGGAGTCAGGGAAGTGAAAAACTGTTTTTT. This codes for CASSKGSQGSEKLFF.

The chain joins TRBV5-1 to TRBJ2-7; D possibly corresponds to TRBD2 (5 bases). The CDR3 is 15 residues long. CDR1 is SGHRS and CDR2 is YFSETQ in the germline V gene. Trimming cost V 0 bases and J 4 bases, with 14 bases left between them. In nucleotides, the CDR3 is TGCGCCAGCAGCTTGGCTAACGGGCTAGCTTACGAGCAGTACTTC. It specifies CASSLANGLAYEQYF.

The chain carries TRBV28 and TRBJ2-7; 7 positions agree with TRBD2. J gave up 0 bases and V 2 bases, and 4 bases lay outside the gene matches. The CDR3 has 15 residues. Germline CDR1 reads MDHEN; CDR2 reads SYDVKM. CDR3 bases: TGTGCCAGCAGTTTAGGGAGGGCCAGCTCCTACGAGCAGTACTTC. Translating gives CASSLGRASSYEQYF.

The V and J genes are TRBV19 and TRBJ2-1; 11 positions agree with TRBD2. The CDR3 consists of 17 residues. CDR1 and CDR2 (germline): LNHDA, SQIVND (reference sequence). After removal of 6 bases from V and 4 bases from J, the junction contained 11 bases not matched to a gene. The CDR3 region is CASSLRLAGSKYNEQFF. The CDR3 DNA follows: TGTGCCAGTAGCCTTAGACTAGCGGGGTCGAAATACAATGAGCAGTTCTTC.

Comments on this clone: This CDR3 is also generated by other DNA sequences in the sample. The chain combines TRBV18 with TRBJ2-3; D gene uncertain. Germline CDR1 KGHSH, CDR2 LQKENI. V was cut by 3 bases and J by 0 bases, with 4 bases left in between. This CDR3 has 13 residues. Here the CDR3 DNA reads TGTGCCAGCTCACCTCCGAGCACAGATACGCAGTATTTT. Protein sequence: CASSPPSTDTQYF.

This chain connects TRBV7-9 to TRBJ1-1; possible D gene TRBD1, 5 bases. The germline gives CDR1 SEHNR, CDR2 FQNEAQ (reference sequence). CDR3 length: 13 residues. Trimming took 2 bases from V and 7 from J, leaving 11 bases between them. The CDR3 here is CASSLFSQGEAFF. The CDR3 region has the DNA TGTGCCAGCAGCTTATTTAGCCAGGGTGAAGCTTTCTTT.

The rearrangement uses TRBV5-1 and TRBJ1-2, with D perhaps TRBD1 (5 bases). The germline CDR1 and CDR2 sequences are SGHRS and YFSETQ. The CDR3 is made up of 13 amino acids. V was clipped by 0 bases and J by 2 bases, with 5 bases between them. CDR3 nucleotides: TGCGCCAGCAGCTTGGGACAGAACTATGGCTACACCTTC. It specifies CASSLGQNYGYTF.

The CDR3 coding sequence is TGTGCCAGCAGCCCGGAGGGGAACACTGAAGCTTTCTTT. Translation gives CASSPEGNTEAFF. This sequence joins TRBV2 and TRBJ1-1; no reliable D call. The germline V gene encodes CDR1 SNHLY and CDR2 FYNNEI. The V and J ends lost 6 bases and 1 base respectively, with 9 bases between them. The CDR3 totals 13 residues.

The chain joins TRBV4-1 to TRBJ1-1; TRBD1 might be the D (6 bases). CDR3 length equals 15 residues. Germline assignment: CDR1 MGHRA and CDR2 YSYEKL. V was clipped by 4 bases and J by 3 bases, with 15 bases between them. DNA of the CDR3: TGCGCCAGCAGCCGTCGAGAGGGGGGGGACACTGAAGCTTTCTTT. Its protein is CASSRREGGDTEAFF.

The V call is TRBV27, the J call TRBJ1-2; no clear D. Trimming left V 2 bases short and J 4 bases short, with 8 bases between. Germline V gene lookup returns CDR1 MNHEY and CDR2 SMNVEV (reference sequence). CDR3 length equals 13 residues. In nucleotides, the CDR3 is TGTGCCAGCAGTTTAACCGCCGGCTATGGCTACACCTTC. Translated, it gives CASSLTAGYGYTF.

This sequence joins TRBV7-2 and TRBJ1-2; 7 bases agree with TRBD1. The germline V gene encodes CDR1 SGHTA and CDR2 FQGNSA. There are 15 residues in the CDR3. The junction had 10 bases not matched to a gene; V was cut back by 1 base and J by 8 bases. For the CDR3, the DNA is TGTGCCAGCAGCTTAGAACCCGGGACAGCTGAGGGCTACACCTTC. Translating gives CASSLEPGTAEGYTF. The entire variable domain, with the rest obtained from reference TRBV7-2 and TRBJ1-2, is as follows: GAGVSQSPSNKVTEKGKDVELRCDPISGHTALYWYRQSLGQGLEFLIYFQGNSAPDKSGLPSDRFSAERTGGSVSTLTIQRTQQEDSAVYLCASSLEPGTAEGYTFGSGTRLTVV.

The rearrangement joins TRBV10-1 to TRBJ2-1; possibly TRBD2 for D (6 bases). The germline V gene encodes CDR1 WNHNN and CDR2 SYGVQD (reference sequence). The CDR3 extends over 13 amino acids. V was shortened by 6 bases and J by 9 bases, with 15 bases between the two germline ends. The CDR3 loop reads CASSEAGGVEQFF. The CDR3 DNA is TGCGCCAGCAGCGAGGCTGGCGGGGTTGAGCAGTTCTTC.

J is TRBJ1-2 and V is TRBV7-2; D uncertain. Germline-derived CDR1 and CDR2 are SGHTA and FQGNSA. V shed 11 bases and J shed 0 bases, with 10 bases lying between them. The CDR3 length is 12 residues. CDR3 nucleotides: TGTGCCGCCGACATGACTAACTATGGCTACACCTTC. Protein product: CAADMTNYGYTF. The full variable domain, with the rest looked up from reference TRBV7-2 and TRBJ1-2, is GAGVSQSPSNKVTEKGKDVELRCDPISGHTALYWYRQSLGQGLEFLIYFQGNSAPDKSGLPSDRFSAERTGGSVSTLTIQRTQQEDSAVYLCAADMTNYGYTFGSGTRLTVV.

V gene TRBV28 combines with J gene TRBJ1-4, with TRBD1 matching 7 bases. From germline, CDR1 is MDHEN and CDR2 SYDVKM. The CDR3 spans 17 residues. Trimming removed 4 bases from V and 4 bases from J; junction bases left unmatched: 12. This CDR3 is CASSWDSSIEINEKLFF. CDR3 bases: TGTGCCAGCAGTTGGGACAGCTCAATCGAAATTAATGAAAAACTGTTTTTT.